The rows below give T cell receptor beta chains drawn from one sample of a study of cytomegalovirus exposure and HLA in healthy donors. Generated by immunoSEQ multiplex PCR, the TCRdb table keeps only in-frame clones and is missing some. This sample has approximately 120,000 clones, with 74% found just once. Sequencing was performed on PBMCs. The receptors were sampled from a woman aged 50 to 60 in good health and CMV-seropositive. Each CDR3 is given with its conserved first and last residue. D genes are given only for firm matches. The listing skips clone size in some rows; elsewhere it reads once, few, many or a size class.

J gene | clone size | V gene | D gene | CDR3 protein
TRBJ2-5 | few | TRBV15 | TRBD2 | CATSSGVAGGAQETQYF
TRBJ1-2 | once | TRBV7-2 | - | CASSLADIDYGYTF
TRBJ2-3 | - | TRBV7-3 | TRBD2 | CASSFGGGRGDTQYF
TRBJ2-4 | once | TRBV5-4 | - | CASSLVGAGLTKNIQYF
TRBJ1-2 | - | TRBV6-6 | - | CASSYAIYRRDYGYTF
TRBJ2-5 | - | TRBV5-4 | TRBD2 | CASSLRLAGWQETQYF
TRBJ2-3 | few | TRBV6-6 | - | CASSYYRGVSSDTQYF
TRBJ2-7 | - | TRBV5-1 | - | CASSLGMEVNEQYF
TRBJ2-5 | - | TRBV19 | - | CASSKGGGEATQYF
TRBJ1-1 | - | TRBV10-3 | - | CAISGGNTEAFF